This T cell receptor (beta chain) was observed in a study of blood T cell repertoires in COVID-19. Study details: Acute and convalescent COVID-19 specimens originated in the United States, Italy and Spain. From T cells, B-cell-depleted T cells, or PBMCs came the material, which was cDNA or gDNA.

Per the original data handling: Amplifying reference gene primers gave estimates of nucleated cell counts. Assay: immunoSEQ multiplex PCR; the TCRdb copy retains only in-frame clones and omits some. V, J and clone size are taken as reported in that table, and D and trimming were inferred from the DNA itself. The sample has 110,000 to 150,000 clones, around 80% seen once. This clone was counted a few times. For recovered donors of Cohort 3, there were two negative PCRs, clearance, or symptom resolution. The CDR3 contains 14 residues. V lost 7 bases and J lost 0, with 10 bases in between. From germline, CDR1 is LNHDA and CDR2 SQIVND (reference sequence).

This clonotype originated in a woman between 50 and 59 years old who had recovered from COVID-19. The V gene is TRBV19, the J gene TRBJ1-3; D not resolved. The sample was PBMCs or T cells enriched from blood (not recorded which). The CDR3 DNA is TGTGCCAGTACCATGGTGAGCTCTGGAAACACCATATATTTT. Translation gives CASTMVSSGNTIYF.